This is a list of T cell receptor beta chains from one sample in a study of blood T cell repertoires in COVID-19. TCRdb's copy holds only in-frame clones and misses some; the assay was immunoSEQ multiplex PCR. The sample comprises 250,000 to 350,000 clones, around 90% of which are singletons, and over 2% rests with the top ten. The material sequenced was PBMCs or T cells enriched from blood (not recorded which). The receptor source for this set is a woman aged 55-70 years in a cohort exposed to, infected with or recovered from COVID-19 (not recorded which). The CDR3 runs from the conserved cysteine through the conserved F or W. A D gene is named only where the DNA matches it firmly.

CDR3aa: CATKEDLTYNSPLHF
CDR3nt: TGTGCCACCAAGGAGGATCTTACCTATAATTCACCCCTCCACTTT
len: 15
j_gene: TRBJ1-6
d_gene: .
v_gene: TRBV15

CDR3aa: CAAPPPGTYEQYF
CDR3nt: TGTGCCGCCCCGCCCCCAGGGACCTACGAGCAGTACTTC
len: 13
j_gene: TRBJ2-7
d_gene: .
v_gene: TRBV6-4

CDR3aa: CASSLRQASNYGYTF
CDR3nt: TGTGCCAGCAGCCTTCGACAGGCCTCTAACTATGGCTACACCTTC
len: 15
j_gene: TRBJ1-2
d_gene: .
v_gene: TRBV5-4

CDR3aa: CASSEGTSAGEQFF
CDR3nt: TGCGCCAGCAGCGAAGGGACTAGCGCAGGTGAGCAGTTCTTC
len: 14
j_gene: TRBJ2-1
d_gene: TRBD2
v_gene: TRBV5-1

CDR3aa: CASSFGGLTYEQYF
CDR3nt: TGCGCCAGCAGCTTCGGGGGGTTAACCTACGAGCAGTACTTC
len: 14
j_gene: TRBJ2-7
d_gene: TRBD2
v_gene: TRBV5-1

CDR3aa: CASSVSGSRTDTQYF
CDR3nt: TGTGCCAGCAGCGTTAGCGGGAGTCGCACAGATACGCAGTATTTT
len: 15
j_gene: TRBJ2-3
d_gene: TRBD2
v_gene: TRBV7-6

CDR3aa: CASSKTSGNNEQFF
CDR3nt: TGTGCCAGCAGCAAGACTAGCGGGAACAATGAGCAGTTCTTC
len: 14
j_gene: TRBJ2-1
d_gene: TRBD2
v_gene: TRBV7-3

CDR3aa: CATSSQGSGEQYF
CDR3nt: TGTGCCACCAGCAGTCAGGGGAGCGGCGAGCAGTACTTC
len: 13
j_gene: TRBJ2-7
d_gene: .
v_gene: TRBV15

CDR3aa: CAWSKDRLKTPQHF
CDR3nt: TGTGCCTGGAGCAAGGACAGGTTGAAGACGCCCCAGCATTTT
len: 14
j_gene: TRBJ1-5
d_gene: TRBD1
v_gene: TRBV30

CDR3aa: CASSLQGAGSNEKLFF
CDR3nt: TGCGCCAGCAGCTTACAGGGGGCCGGATCTAATGAAAAACTGTTTTTT
len: 16
j_gene: TRBJ1-4
d_gene: TRBD1
v_gene: TRBV5-1